A selection of T cell receptor beta chains follows, all from one sample in a study of blood T cell repertoires in COVID-19. Assay used: immunoSEQ multiplex PCR; TCRdb lists only in-frame clones, some missing. The repertoire holds over 300,000 clones, with nearly 90% as singletons. The sequenced material came from peripheral blood. The receptor set was obtained from a man younger than 35 with active or convalescent COVID-19. The CDR3 runs from the conserved cysteine through the conserved F or W. A D gene is named only where the DNA matches it firmly. Clone size is given for some rows only: seen once, a few or many times, or a class if the clone is expanded.

j_call v_call clone_size d_call cdr3_nt cdr3_aa
TRBJ1-6 TRBV2 NA TRBD1 TGTGCCAGCAATCCAGGGGGCTTTGGCTCCTATAATTCACCCCTCCACTTT CASNPGGFGSYNSPLHF
TRBJ1-2 TRBV19 NA TRBD1 TGTGCCAGTAGTATTGGACAGGGGGACTATGGCTACACCTTC CASSIGQGDYGYTF
TRBJ2-5 TRBV5-1 NA NA TGCGCCAGCAGCGACCTTAGCCTTGAGACCCAGTACTTC CASSDLSLETQYF
TRBJ2-1 TRBV7-6 NA TRBD2 TGTGCCAGCAGCCAACCCCTGGCGGGAGTGTATTACAATGAGCAGTTCTTC CASSQPLAGVYYNEQFF
TRBJ2-6 TRBV29-1 once NA TGCAGCGTTGTTGAAGGGGCCAACGTGCTGACTTTC CSVVEGANVLTF
TRBJ1-6 TRBV30 NA TRBD1 TGTGCCTGGAGCGGGGACAGGAGCTCCTATAATTCACCCCTCCACTTT CAWSGDRSSYNSPLHF
TRBJ2-3 TRBV11-1 NA TRBD1 TGTGCCAGCAGCCGGACAGGGGGTGATACGCAGTATTTT CASSRTGGDTQYF
TRBJ2-5 TRBV6-5 NA TRBD1 TGTGCCAGCACCCTTAGGACAGGGACGATGGAGACCCAGTACTTC CASTLRTGTMETQYF
TRBJ1-3 TRBV5-1 NA NA TGCGCCAGCAGCTTAAGTTTACCGAGCTCTGGAAACACCATATATTTT CASSLSLPSSGNTIYF
TRBJ1-4 TRBV28 NA NA TGTGCCAGCAGTTTAGGCGTGACGGGTAATGAAAAACTGTTTTTT CASSLGVTGNEKLFF
TRBJ1-2 TRBV29-1 NA TRBD1 TGCAGCGTTGTGCAGACAGGGTATGGCTACACCTTC CSVVQTGYGYTF
TRBJ2-3 TRBV7-3 NA NA TGTGCCAGCAGCTTAACGTCATCGGGATATACAGATACGCAGTATTTT CASSLTSSGYTDTQYF
TRBJ2-7 TRBV27 once TRBD2 TGTGCCAGCAGTCCCGGGATAGCGGGATCCTACGAGCAGTACTTC CASSPGIAGSYEQYF
TRBJ2-1 TRBV3-1/TRBV3-2 NA NA TGTGCCAGCAGCCAAGAACGGGGGAGACGCCAGTTGGGTGAGCAGTTCTTC CASSQERGRRQLGEQFF
TRBJ2-5 TRBV4-1 NA TRBD2 TGCGCCAGCAGCTCCGGGACTAGCGGGAGTGGGACCCAGTACTTC CASSSGTSGSGTQYF
TRBJ2-2 TRBV18 few NA TGTGCCAGCTCACAAACCGCGGGACAGTTCACCGGGGAGCTGTTTTTT CASSQTAGQFTGELFF
TRBJ1-2 TRBV20-1 once TRBD1 TGCAGTGCTAGTAACAGGGGTTACGAGGGCTACACCTTC CSASNRGYEGYTF
TRBJ1-2 TRBV28 NA TRBD1 TGTGCCAGCAGTTTATATCATGCGACAGGGGGTGTTCCCTACACCTTC CASSLYHATGGVPYTF
TRBJ2-3 TRBV9 NA TRBD2 TGTGCCAGCAGCGTACTGACTAGCGGGGGAACCACAGATACGCAGTATTTT CASSVLTSGGTTDTQYF
TRBJ2-7 TRBV4-3 once NA TGCGCCAGCAGCCAAGAGGACAGTTCCTACGAGCAGTACTTC CASSQEDSSYEQYF
TRBJ1-5 TRBV7-8 once NA TGTGCCAGCGCCAGGACAGATGGAAATCAGCCCCAGCATTTT CASARTDGNQPQHF
TRBJ1-2 TRBV5-4 NA NA TGTGCCAGCAGCTTGGTTGTTGGCGGCTACACCTTC CASSLVVGGYTF
TRBJ1-6 TRBV6-5 NA NA TGTGCCAGCAGTTACTCGGCGATTCGGGACCTCCACTTT CASSYSAIRDLHF
TRBJ2-5 TRBV18 NA TRBD1 TGTGCCAGCTCCCCGGACAGGGTTCGGGACCAAGAGACCCAGTACTTC CASSPDRVRDQETQYF
TRBJ1-4 TRBV6-5 NA NA TGTGCCAGCAGCCTAACAGGGTACAACGAAAAACTGTTTTTT CASSLTGYNEKLFF
TRBJ1-2 TRBV11-2 NA NA TGTGCCAGCAGCCGGGGGACCATCCAGTCTTATGGCTACACCTTC CASSRGTIQSYGYTF
TRBJ2-7 TRBV2 NA NA TGTGCCAGCAGTACGGACGGAGGGCCCTACGAGCAGTACTTC CASSTDGGPYEQYF
TRBJ2-2 TRBV7-3 NA TRBD2 TGTGCCAGCAGCTTAACCACGGGAGGCACCGGGGAGCTGTTTTTT CASSLTTGGTGELFF
TRBJ2-2 TRBV27 NA TRBD1 TGTGCCAGCAGCGAACAGGGGTTTAACACCGGGGAGCTGTTTTTT CASSEQGFNTGELFF
TRBJ2-7 TRBV28 NA NA TGTGCCGGGGATTCCGGCGGCCGGCACACCAGGGGCCTGGCCGGGGCCTACGAGCAGTACTTC CAGDSGGRHTRGLAGAYEQYF
TRBJ2-1 TRBV19 few TRBD2 TGTGCCAGCCAACCACTAGCGGGAGTTCCTTCCTACAATGAGCAGTTCTTC CASQPLAGVPSYNEQFF
TRBJ1-1 TRBV4-3 NA NA TGCGCCAGCAGCCAAGAGGTTCTTAGAAACACTGAAGCTTTCTTT CASSQEVLRNTEAFF
TRBJ1-5 TRBV5-8 NA TRBD1 TGTGCCAGCAGCTTCGAGGGGGCCACCAATCAGCCCCAGCATTTT CASSFEGATNQPQHF
TRBJ2-7 TRBV27 NA NA TGTGCCAGCAGTCCCAGCCACGCGGGCGGCTACGAGCAGTACTTC CASSPSHAGGYEQYF
TRBJ2-1 TRBV4-1 NA TRBD2 TGCGCCAGCAGCCACATACTAGCGGGAGGTTTCTACAATGAGCAGTTCTTC CASSHILAGGFYNEQFF
TRBJ1-4 TRBV19 NA TRBD1 TGTGCCAGTAGTCCGGGACAGGTTGATGAAAAACTGTTTTTT CASSPGQVDEKLFF
TRBJ2-1 TRBV3-1/TRBV3-2 NA TRBD1 TGTGCCAGCAGCCAAGACAGGGACAGGTACAATGAGCAGTTCTTC CASSQDRDRYNEQFF
TRBJ2-1 TRBV2 NA TRBD2 TGTGCCAGCGGGAGGGCCGGGAATGAGCAGTTCTTC CASGRAGNEQFF
TRBJ1-3 TRBV2 once NA TGTGCCAGCAGTGGGGTCCGGACAGATGGAAACACCATATATTTT CASSGVRTDGNTIYF
TRBJ1-6 TRBV9 NA NA TGTGCCAGCAGCGTACGGGAAGGGTATAATTCACCCCTCCACTTT CASSVREGYNSPLHF
TRBJ2-2 TRBV4-3 once TRBD1 TGCGCCAGCAGCCATCCGGGACAGGGGCCGTGGACCGGGGAGCTGTTTTTT CASSHPGQGPWTGELFF
TRBJ1-2 TRBV10-1 NA NA TGCGCCAGCAGTGAGTCGACTCTGGCAGGGCGAAGAGGCTACACCTTC CASSESTLAGRRGYTF
TRBJ1-5 TRBV4-3 NA NA TGCGCCAGCAGCCAAGTCTTTCTGGCAGGGGTAAAGAATCAGCCCCAGCATTTT CASSQVFLAGVKNQPQHF
TRBJ1-2 TRBV3-1/TRBV3-2 NA NA TGTGCCAGCACCTCGCGGGGTAGCTATGGCTACACCTTC CASTSRGSYGYTF
TRBJ2-7 TRBV5-1 NA TRBD1 TGCGCCAGCAGCTTAATTGAGAGGACAGGCTCCGGCTCCTACGAGCAGTACTTC CASSLIERTGSGSYEQYF
TRBJ2-1 TRBV14 NA NA TGTGCCAGCAGCCTAACGGGACGGACTAGAGGGGGGCAGTTCTTC CASSLTGRTRGGQFF
TRBJ2-7 TRBV19 NA TRBD2 TGTGCCAGTAGTCGGCAGGGACTAGCGGTTAGCTCCTACGAGCAGTACTTC CASSRQGLAVSSYEQYF
TRBJ1-5 TRBV6-2/TRBV6-3 once NA TGTGCCAGCAGTTACTCGACAGCTAATCAGCCCCAGCATTTT CASSYSTANQPQHF
TRBJ1-2 TRBV23-1 NA NA TGCGCCAGCAGTCAATCGTGGCAGGGGAATGGCTACACCTTC CASSQSWQGNGYTF
TRBJ2-2 TRBV7-2 NA TRBD2 TGTGCCAGCAGCTTAGCGAGCCAGCGGGGGGCGTTTACCGGGGAGCTGTTTTTT CASSLASQRGAFTGELFF
TRBJ2-1 TRBV5-1 NA TRBD2 TGCGCCAGCAGCTTTCGAATAGCGGGGGCTTTGCCGTTCTTC CASSFRIAGALPFF
TRBJ2-7 TRBV19 NA NA TGTGCCAGTAGCAAATCCCCGGGTCCCAATCCCTACGAGCAGTACTTC CASSKSPGPNPYEQYF
TRBJ1-4 TRBV18 NA NA TGTGCCAGCTCACCATCGGGGGGGGGTGAAAAACTGTTTTTT CASSPSGGGEKLFF